This passage covers 25 T cell receptor beta chains from one sample sequenced in a study of shared clonotypes between healthy human individuals. Generated by immunoSEQ multiplex PCR, the TCRdb table keeps only in-frame clones and is missing some. The repertoire has 2 million to 2.5 million clones, approximately 95% of them found once; the top ten carry 0.39%. Sequencing was carried out using naive CD4+ T cells from PBMCs. The subset: CD45RA+ positively selected. The receptors here all came from a man between 18 and 35 years old in good health. Some clones in this sample may be carry-over from other donors' samples.

V is TRBV5-1 and J is TRBJ1-1; TRBD1 might be the D (5 bases). The CDR3 loop spans 17 amino acids. The germline CDR1 and CDR2 sequences are SGHRS and YFSETQ. Trimming stripped 0 bases from V and 4 bases from J, with 19 bases between. The CDR3 DNA sequence: TGCGCCAGCAGCTTGGCCATATGGGGGTCCACGTTCACTGAAGCTTTCTTT. The encoded protein is CASSLAIWGSTFTEAFF.

This clone has a single count. The chain has TRBV5-1 and TRBJ2-3, with D maybe TRBD2 (8 bases). Germline V CDR1 and CDR2: SGHRS, YFSETQ. The V end was cut by 4 bases, the J end by 6 bases, with 15 bases between. This CDR3 has 14 amino acids. As DNA, the CDR3 is TGCGCCAGCAGCCCGGGAGGGGGCTGGGATACGCAGTATTTT. It translates to CASSPGGGWDTQYF.

This clone has just one count. The J gene is TRBJ1-3, the V gene TRBV5-1, with D unresolved. The CDR3 extends over 17 amino acids. The V end lost 0 bases, the J end lost 5 bases, and 18 bases lay between the germline ends. Germline V gene data show CDR1 as SGHRS and CDR2 as YFSETQ. CDR3 nucleotide sequence: TGCGCCAGCAGCTTGGTGCCGGGCAGAGTACAGCGAAACACCATATATTTT. This encodes CASSLVPGRVQRNTIYF.

V gene TRBV2 combines with J gene TRBJ2-2; tentatively, D is TRBD1 (5 bases). Per germline, CDR1 SNHLY and CDR2 FYNNEI. The CDR3 extends over 15 amino acids. V was cut by 3 bases and J by 3 bases, with 11 bases left in between. CDR3 in amino acids: CASSEVETDTGELFF. CDR3 nucleotides: TGTGCCAGCAGTGAGGTAGAGACAGACACCGGGGAGCTGTTTTTT.

This rearrangement joins TRBV19 to TRBJ1-1, with D maybe TRBD1 (6 bases). Trimming left V 5 bases short and J 1 base short, with 14 bases between. The CDR3 sequence is 15 residues long. Per germline, CDR1 LNHDA and CDR2 SQIVND (reference sequence). For the CDR3, the DNA is TGTGCCAGTAGTCCGACGGGACACCGGAACACTGAAGCTTTCTTT. Translating gives CASSPTGHRNTEAFF.

The rearrangement links TRBV5-6 to TRBJ2-3; 8 positions match TRBD2. Germline CDR1 SGHDT, CDR2 YYEEEE. The V gene end was trimmed by 0 bases and the J gene end by 8 bases; junction bases not matched to a gene: 5. This CDR3 contains 14 residues. The CDR3 nucleotides read TGTGCCAGCAGCTTGGACCGGCGGGAGGTTACGCAGTATTTT. Protein: CASSLDRREVTQYF.

With respect to this clone: The sample carries other DNA sequences with the same CDR3. The chain joins TRBV9 to TRBJ2-2; 12 bases align to TRBD2. Germline CDR1 reads SGDLS; CDR2 reads YYNGEE. V dropped 3 bases and J dropped 3; count of bases not matched to a gene: 0. The CDR3 contains 15 residues. The CDR3 spells CASSGLAGDTGELFF. CDR3 coding DNA: TGTGCCAGCAGCGGACTAGCGGGAGACACCGGGGAGCTGTTTTTT. The variable domain in full, completed from reference TRBV9 and TRBJ2-2, reads DSGVTQTPKHLITATGQRVTLRCSPRSGDLSVYWYQQSLDQGLQFLIQYYNGEERAKGNILERFSAQQFPDLHSELNLSSLELGDSALYFCASSGLAGDTGELFFGEGSRLTVL.

The CDR3 DNA sequence: TGTGCCAGCAGCCCTACCCCGGGGCATAAAAACATTCAGTACTTC. Its protein product is CASSPTPGHKNIQYF. V is TRBV7-9 and J is TRBJ2-4, with D perhaps given as TRBD1 or TRBD2 (5 bases each). CDR1 and CDR2 from the germline V gene are SEHNR and FQNEAQ (reference sequence). V dropped 5 bases and J dropped 4 bases, with 15 bases sitting between them. CDR3 length: 15 amino acids.

V usage is TRBV28 and J usage is TRBJ2-1; D gene ambiguous. The germline V and J ends were trimmed by 3 bases and 2 bases, with 8 bases remaining between them. CDR3 size: 14 residues. Per germline, CDR1 MDHEN and CDR2 SYDVKM. The CDR3 region has the DNA TGTGCCAGCAGTTTGGCTAGTACCTACAATGAGCAGTTCTTC. Protein product: CASSLASTYNEQFF.

This chain connects TRBV2 to TRBJ1-1, with 7 bases fitting TRBD1. CDR1 and CDR2 from the germline V gene are SNHLY and FYNNEI. The CDR3 totals 14 residues. The V segment lost 6 bases and the J segment 0 bases; nucleotides outside the gene matches: 4. CDR3 in DNA: TGTGCCAGCAGGGGGGGACAGCTGAACACTGAAGCTTTCTTT. Protein product: CASRGGQLNTEAFF.

This clone showed up just once. The V gene is TRBV28, the J gene TRBJ1-1; D is unclear. The V end was cut by 2 bases, the J end by 1 base, with 11 bases between. CDR3 length equals 15 residues. Germline CDR1 is MDHEN and CDR2 is SYDVKM. CDR3 sequence reads: CASSLRYWSNTEAFF. The DNA for the CDR3 is TGTGCCAGCAGTTTACGTTACTGGTCGAACACTGAAGCTTTCTTT.

The chain couples TRBV7-2 to TRBJ2-2; D is possibly TRBD1 (5 bases). This CDR3 region has 16 residues. Trimming shortened V by 2 bases and J by 6 bases, and 16 bases separated the two germline ends. Germline V gene lookup returns CDR1 SGHTA and CDR2 FQGNSA. CDR3 DNA: TGTGCCAGCAGCTTATTCAAAGTAGGGGTCCCCGGGGAGCTGTTTTTT. Translating gives CASSLFKVGVPGELFF.

This rearrangement joins TRBV6-6 to TRBJ1-1, with 8 bases aligning to TRBD1. In germline, CDR1 is MNHNY, CDR2 SVGAGI (reference sequence). This CDR3 has 13 amino acids. V lost 6 bases to trimming and J lost 4 bases; unmatched junction nucleotides: 4. CDR3 protein: CASRPGGGTEAFF. The CDR3 DNA sequence: TGTGCCAGCAGACCAGGGGGCGGCACTGAAGCTTTCTTT.

This clone came up once. CDR3 in amino acids: CASSSSSGHRQETQYF. The CDR3 DNA reads as TGTGCCAGCAGCTCCTCCTCGGGCCACAGACAAGAGACCCAGTACTTC. V is TRBV7-2 and J is TRBJ2-5; D uncertain. The CDR3 is 16 amino acids. V was trimmed by 4 bases and J by 2 bases, leaving 17 bases between them. Germline V gene sequence: CDR1 SGHTA, CDR2 FQGNSA.

The chain employs TRBV11-2 and TRBJ2-1; 8 positions match TRBD2. V trimming: 1 base; J trimming: 6 bases; junction bases outside the gene matches: 2. Germline V gene lookup returns CDR1 SGHAT and CDR2 FQNNGV. This CDR3 comprises 14 residues. CDR3 DNA sequence: TGTGCCAGCAGCTTAGCTAGCGGGCTCAATGAGCAGTTCTTC. Residues: CASSLASGLNEQFF.

The chain uses TRBV5-4 and TRBJ2-7, with 13 bases that match TRBD2. Germline V CDR1 and CDR2: SGHNT, YYREEE (reference sequence). The CDR3 runs to 20 residues. The J segment lost 0 bases and the V segment lost 4 bases, leaving 16 bases of the junction unmatched. The CDR3 spells CASSPHPGGRTSGSSYEQYF. In DNA form, the CDR3 reads TGTGCCAGCAGCCCACATCCGGGGGGACGGACTAGCGGGAGCTCCTACGAGCAGTACTTC.

The chain combines TRBV7-3 with TRBJ2-2; D is unresolved. Germline loops: CDR1 SGHTA, CDR2 FQGTGA. The length of the CDR3 is 13 residues. Trimming cost V 1 base and J 3 bases, with 3 bases left between them. The CDR3 DNA sequence: TGTGCCAGCAGCTTAAGCGACACCGGGGAGCTGTTTTTT. Its translation is CASSLSDTGELFF.

This chain uses TRBV7-9 with TRBJ2-7; 7 bases fit TRBD2. This CDR3 has 15 amino acids. Trimming cost V 1 base and J 4 bases; bases outside gene matches: 7. CDR1 and CDR2 (germline): SEHNR, FQNEAQ (reference sequence). The CDR3, as DNA: TGTGCCAGCAGCTTAGGGGCGGGAGTCGGTTACGAGCAGTACTTC. This encodes CASSLGAGVGYEQYF.

The chain couples TRBV5-1 to TRBJ1-3; D is perhaps TRBD1 (5 bases). The CDR3 sequence is 15 residues long. V lost 0 bases, J lost 6 bases, and 13 bases lay in between. Germline CDR1 and CDR2: SGHRS and YFSETQ. The CDR3 DNA reads as TGCGCCAGCAGCTTGGGGCAGGGCAATCAAAACACCATATATTTT. Translation: CASSLGQGNQNTIYF. Complete variable domain (other parts from reference TRBV5-1 and TRBJ1-3): KAGVTQTPRYLIKTRGQQVTLSCSPISGHRSVSWYQQTPGQGLQFLFEYFSETQRNKGNFPGRFSGRQFSNSRSEMNVSTLELGDSALYLCASSLGQGNQNTIYFGEGSWLTVV.

The chain links TRBV21-1 to TRBJ1-4; TRBD1 is taken as the D call from the table, unchecked against the DNA. TRBV21-1 is a pseudogene segment. The length of the CDR3 is 14 residues. As DNA, the CDR3 is TGTGCCAGCAGCAAAGAGGTGGGCTGTGAAAAACTGTTTTTT. Encoded protein: CASSKEVGCEKLFF.

This chain links TRBV19 with TRBJ2-2, with D maybe TRBD1 (6 bases). Germline CDR1 reads LNHDA; CDR2 reads SQIVND (reference sequence). CDR3 size: 14 residues. V shed 5 bases and J shed 8 bases, with 15 bases lying between them. Here the CDR3 DNA reads TGTGCCAGTAGTGTGGGGGCAGGAACTGGGGAGCTGTTTTTT. It encodes CASSVGAGTGELFF.

The gene calls are TRBV5-1 and TRBJ2-1; no clear D. The germline V gene encodes CDR1 SGHRS and CDR2 YFSETQ. V was shortened by 0 bases and J by 4 bases, with 11 bases between the two germline ends. This CDR3 region has 15 residues. The chain's CDR3 is CASSLELNSYNEQFF. The CDR3, as DNA: TGCGCCAGCAGCTTGGAACTGAATTCTTACAATGAGCAGTTCTTC.

This chain connects TRBV7-2 to TRBJ2-3, with 8 bases fitting TRBD1. CDR1 is SGHTA and CDR2 is FQGNSA in the germline V gene. J gave up 1 base and V 3 bases, and 3 bases lay outside the gene matches. The CDR3 is made up of 15 amino acids. The CDR3 DNA follows: TGTGCCAGCAGCTTGGACAGGGTTGGCACAGATACGCAGTATTTT. It translates to CASSLDRVGTDTQYF. The whole variable domain, filled in from reference TRBV7-2 and TRBJ2-3, reads GAGVSQSPSNKVTEKGKDVELRCDPISGHTALYWYRQSLGQGLEFLIYFQGNSAPDKSGLPSDRFSAERTGGSVSTLTIQRTQQEDSAVYLCASSLDRVGTDTQYFGPGTRLTVL.

The chain uses TRBV4-1 and TRBJ2-1; a possible D gene is TRBD1 (5 bases). The CDR3 covers 18 residues. Trimming removed 6 bases from V and 0 bases from J, with 21 bases in between. The V gene's germline CDR1 is MGHRA and CDR2 YSYEKL. CDR3 in DNA: TGCGCCAGCAGTCAGGGCATCGTACGGATCAGCTCCTACAATGAGCAGTTCTTC. This sequence encodes CASSQGIVRISSYNEQFF.

This sequence joins TRBV4-1 and TRBJ2-7, with D uncertain. Trimming removed 3 bases from V and 5 bases from J, with 11 bases in between. The CDR3 sequence is 13 residues long. Germline CDR1 and CDR2: MGHRA and YSYEKL. Here the CDR3 reads CASSHKGEDEQYF. The CDR3 DNA sequence: TGCGCCAGCAGCCACAAGGGTGAGGACGAGCAGTACTTC.